This is a list of T cell receptor beta chains from one sample in a study of cytomegalovirus exposure and HLA in healthy donors. Profiled with immunoSEQ multiplex PCR; TCRdb holds only in-frame clones, not every one. The table has some 190,000 clones, 65% to 80% seen once. The sample was PBMCs. The receptors were gathered from a man aged 30 to 45 in good health and CMV-seropositive. Each CDR3 is given with its conserved first and last residue. A D gene is named only where the DNA matches it firmly.

cdr3_length	d_call	v_call	cdr3_aa
17	TRBD1	TRBV28	CASTLTGGITGANVLTF
15	TRBD1	TRBV30	CAWSIGGQGAWEQYF
14	.	TRBV5-6	CASSSGQFFNEQFF
14	.	TRBV10-1	CASRRGGGDYGYTF
15	.	TRBV19	CASTRGGSLNSPLHF
16	.	TRBV27	CASRGSPSRRNYGYTF
16	TRBD1	TRBV27	CASSFWTGDIADTQYF
13	TRBD1	TRBV10-3	CAIGTDLNTEAFF
16	TRBD2	TRBV9	CASSSRTSGPGETQYF
15	TRBD1	TRBV6-5	CASSYNRQGYYGYTF
16	TRBD1	TRBV6-6	CASSPFRQGGEETQYF
14	.	TRBV7-3	CASSMDSRATEAFF
13	TRBD1	TRBV5-6	CASRETGNYGYTF
17	TRBD1	TRBV27	CASSFGDRGRPNEKLFF
15	TRBD1	TRBV6-1	CASSEGQGEIYGYTF
14	TRBD1	TRBV28	CASVAGTGWYEQYF
16	.	TRBV14	CASSQTPTGDGDTQYF
16	.	TRBV11-1	CASSLYGTKAGTEAFF
13	.	TRBV15	CATSPDRNYGYTF
15	.	TRBV9	CASSVAGSSAYEQYF